A selection of T cell receptor beta chains follows, all from one sample in a study of shared clonotypes between healthy human individuals. The repertoire was sequenced with immunoSEQ multiplex PCR; TCRdb's copy has only in-frame clones and lacks some. The sample has about 680,000 clones; about three quarters are singletons. Sequencing was performed on memory CD4+ T cells sorted from blood. The receptors here all came from a woman aged 25-40 years in good health. CDR3s include the opening cysteine and the closing phenylalanine or tryptophan. D genes are given only for firm matches. A row's size may be missing; if present it is once, few, many or a size class.

cdr3_aa cdr3_nt j_call d_call clone_size v_call
CASSGDQAGGISEFYNEQFF TGTGCCAGCAGTGGGGACCAAGCGGGAGGGATTTCCGAGTTCTACAATGAGCAGTTCTTC TRBJ2-1 TRBD2 few TRBV6-1
CASLGLAGERSGANVLTF TGTGCCAGTTTGGGACTAGCGGGAGAAAGGTCTGGGGCCAACGTCCTGACTTTC TRBJ2-6 TRBD2 - TRBV19
CASSQPGLAGHQFF TGTGCCAGCAGCCAACCGGGACTAGCGGGACATCAGTTCTTC TRBJ2-1 TRBD2 few TRBV11-2
CATRHVGGTTYEQYF TGTGCCACCAGACACGTAGGGGGTACAACCTACGAGCAGTACTTC TRBJ2-7 - - TRBV19
CASSPQGLGRGGNEQFF TGCGCCAGCAGCCCTCAAGGTTTAGGCAGGGGAGGCAATGAGCAGTTCTTC TRBJ2-1 - - TRBV5-1
CASSPLDSANTEAFF TGTGCCAGCAGTCCTCTGGACAGTGCAAACACTGAAGCTTTCTTT TRBJ1-1 - - TRBV6-1
CASSLFWVELSSNQPQHF TGTGCCAGCAGTTTATTTTGGGTTGAGCTCTCTAGCAATCAGCCCCAGCATTTT TRBJ1-5 - - TRBV28
CAIRSGTGKNTEAFF TGTGCCATCAGATCCGGGACAGGCAAGAACACTGAAGCTTTCTTT TRBJ1-1 TRBD1 once TRBV10-3
CASSGGVAGGSYEQYF TGCGCCAGCAGTGGCGGGGTAGCGGGAGGCTCCTACGAGCAGTACTTC TRBJ2-7 TRBD2 - TRBV10-2
CASGRGIDYGYTF TGCGCCAGCGGCAGGGGGATAGACTATGGCTACACCTTC TRBJ1-2 TRBD1 - TRBV10-2
CASRPTRDRAYNEQFF TGTGCCAGCAGGCCTACCCGGGACAGGGCCTACAATGAGCAGTTCTTC TRBJ2-1 TRBD1 once TRBV7-9
CASSVAIDSGNTIYF TGTGCCAGCAGCGTAGCCATCGACTCTGGAAACACCATATATTTT TRBJ1-3 - - TRBV9
CASSERRRPYEQYF TGTGCCAGCAGTGAGCGGAGACGGCCCTACGAGCAGTACTTC TRBJ2-7 - - TRBV6-1
CASSLVAPGWTQYF TGTGCCAGCAGTTTAGTAGCGCCCGGGTGGACCCAGTACTTC TRBJ2-5 - - TRBV28
CAWSSGGGLNQPQHF TGTGCCTGGAGTTCTGGGGGGGGTCTCAATCAGCCCCAGCATTTT TRBJ1-5 - many TRBV30
CASSPLSGSSYNEQFF TGTGCCAGCTCACCGCTTAGCGGGAGCTCCTACAATGAGCAGTTCTTC TRBJ2-1 TRBD2 - TRBV18
CASTLGQGAYEQYF TGTGCCAGCACCTTGGGGCAGGGGGCCTACGAGCAGTACTTC TRBJ2-7 TRBD1 - TRBV28
CASSDPGGVNTEAFF TGTGCCAGCAGTGACCCCGGGGGAGTGAACACTGAAGCTTTCTTT TRBJ1-1 - - TRBV2
CASREGQGATGELFF TGTGCCAGCAGAGAAGGACAGGGGGCGACCGGGGAGCTGTTTTTT TRBJ2-2 TRBD1 - TRBV9
CASSLGGQGRGQPQHF TGTGCCAGCAGCTTAGGCGGACAGGGAAGAGGTCAGCCCCAGCATTTT TRBJ1-5 TRBD1 - TRBV11-2
CASSQEPGTGSSNYGYTF TGCGCCAGCAGCCAAGAGCCCGGGACAGGGAGTTCTAACTATGGCTACACCTTC TRBJ1-2 TRBD1 - TRBV4-1
CASSSDRRNEKLFF TGTGCCAGCAGTTCGGACAGGCGGAATGAAAAACTGTTTTTT TRBJ1-4 TRBD1 - TRBV6-6
CASSIAGGPGETQYF TGTGCCAGTAGTATAGCGGGAGGGCCGGGGGAGACCCAGTACTTC TRBJ2-5 TRBD2 - TRBV19
CASSLGPTGDEQYF TGCGCCAGCAGCTTGGGGCCGACAGGGGACGAGCAGTACTTC TRBJ2-7 TRBD1 - TRBV5-1
CASSLTAIRNYGYTF TGTGCCAGCAGTCTGACCGCCATTAGGAACTATGGCTACACCTTC TRBJ1-2 - few TRBV28
CASSAGGGGVSYEQYF TGTGCCAGCAGCGCCGGCGGTGGGGGCGTCTCCTACGAGCAGTACTTC TRBJ2-7 - - TRBV5-4
CASSFYGPGEQYF TGTGCCAGCAGTTTTTACGGGCCGGGGGAGCAGTACTTC TRBJ2-7 - - TRBV28
CASRRPDTDTQYF TGTGCCTCGCGCCGGCCGGACACAGATACGCAGTATTTT TRBJ2-3 - - TRBV30
CTSSQITGYTF TGCACCAGCAGCCAGATCACGGGCTACACCTTC TRBJ1-2 - - TRBV1
CASSLWGTGTGFHEQFF TGTGCCAGCAGTTTATGGGGCACCGGGACAGGGTTCCATGAGCAGTTCTTC TRBJ2-1 TRBD1 - TRBV28
CASSPQGFGNTIYF TGTGCCAGCAGCCCCCAGGGTTTTGGAAACACCATATATTTT TRBJ1-3 - few TRBV7-8
CASSEPGQGSYEQYF TGTGCCAGCAGTGAGCCGGGACAGGGGTCCTACGAGCAGTACTTC TRBJ2-7 TRBD1 many TRBV25-1
CASSADRGPSGREQYF TGTGCCAGCAGCGCCGACAGGGGGCCTAGCGGGAGGGAGCAGTACTTC TRBJ2-7 - few TRBV25-1